The following is a T cell receptor beta chain sequence with its context. This sample is part of a study of T-cell reconstitution after alpha-beta-depleted transplantation in children. The germline CDR1 and CDR2 sequences are SQVTM and ANQGSEA. V shed 7 bases, J shed 10 bases, and the junction held 10 bases outside the gene matches. CDR3 length: 12 residues. Unique molecular identifiers featured in how the TCRbeta library was prepared. From the PCR reads, TCRdb called clonotypes with MiXCR, one entry per CDR3 protein. In the table there are under 450,000 distinct CDR3 sequences, approximately 12% of which are singletons.

The source of this sequence is a human donor who donated a stem cell graft to a child with Fanconi anemia. The chain combines TRBV29-1 with TRBJ1-1; 9 positions agree with TRBD1. The source material was PBMCs, sampled from the stem cell graft. The CDR3 protein is CSGQRDRALAFF. In nucleotides, the CDR3 is TGCAGCGGACAACGGGACAGGGCTTTAGCTTTCTTT.